The 18 T cell receptor beta chains below all came from one sample that was sequenced in a study of molecular identifiers for immune sequencing clone quantification. A single record per CDR3 protein comes from TCRdb applying MiXCR to the PCR reads. The data show tens of thousands of distinct CDR3 sequences, roughly 20% seen once. The source material was naive CD8+ T cells from blood, with Jurkat cell RNA spiked in. The subset was: FACS-sorted CD8+CD4-CCR7+CD45RA+ naive T cells. All receptors come from a human donor in good health. Some libraries in this study had Jurkat cell RNA spiked in.

This clonotype was counted at least ten times. The chain couples TRBV7-8 to TRBJ2-1; D is unresolved. Looked up from germline, CDR1 is SGHVS and CDR2 is FQNEAQ. The ends were cut back, 2 bases at V and 0 bases at J, with 8 bases in the middle. The CDR3 consists of 15 residues. The CDR3 is CASSLRRSSYNEQFF. CDR3 DNA: TGTGCCAGCAGCTTACGGAGAAGCTCCTACAATGAGCAGTTCTTC.

The sample holds many counts of this clonotype. This chain connects TRBV7-9 to TRBJ2-7; D remains unclear. The CDR3 runs 13 residues. V was cut by 1 base and J by 2 bases, with 6 bases left in between. CDR1 SEHNR and CDR2 FQNEAQ come from the germline V gene (reference sequence). The CDR3 loop is CASSLGRTYEQYF. The DNA of the CDR3 is TGTGCCAGCAGCTTAGGGCGAACCTACGAGCAGTACTTC.

This clonotype was detected many times. The CDR3 here is CASSSGAFYEQYF. In DNA, the CDR3 is TGTGCCAGCAGTTCTGGAGCATTCTACGAGCAGTACTTC. J is TRBJ2-7 and V is TRBV27; D gene uncertain. The germline V gene has CDR1 MNHEY and CDR2 SMNVEV (reference sequence). The CDR3 is 13 amino acids. V lost 4 bases and J 3 bases, leaving 10 bases between the germline ends.

Relative to its sample, this clonotype is medium-sized (0.01 to 0.1%). The V gene is TRBV7-2, the J gene TRBJ2-1; D might be TRBD1 or TRBD2, each matching 5 bases. The CDR3 contains 15 residues. The germline gives CDR1 SGHTA, CDR2 FQGNSA. V lost 2 bases and J 6 bases, leaving 14 bases between the germline ends. CDR3 sequence (DNA): TGTGCCAGCAGCTTATATGGGGGTCTTGGCAATGAGCAGTTCTTC. Its protein product is CASSLYGGLGNEQFF.

This clonotype was observed at least ten times. The chain uses TRBV12-3 or TRBV12-4 and TRBJ2-7; no reliable D call. The V and J ends lost 4 bases and 1 base respectively, with 11 bases between them. The CDR3 spans 14 residues. CDR3 nucleotide sequence: TGTGCCAGCAGTTCTGACTTCGGATCCTACGAGCAGTACTTC. It specifies CASSSDFGSYEQYF.

This clonotype was seen repeatedly, ten times or more. The chain recombines TRBV25-1 with TRBJ1-3; a weak D match, TRBD1 (5 bases). CDR1 MGHDK and CDR2 SYGVNS come from the germline V gene. This CDR3 contains 15 residues. The V end lost 4 bases, the J end lost 2 bases, and 12 bases lay between the germline ends. CDR3 amino acids: CASSAGWSAGNTIYF. DNA of the CDR3: TGTGCCAGCAGTGCAGGGTGGTCGGCTGGAAACACCATATATTTT.

This clonotype was picked up a small number of times. The chain couples TRBV28 to TRBJ2-3, with 13 bases identical to TRBD2. This CDR3 is 18 amino acids long. Germline loops: CDR1 MDHEN, CDR2 SYDVKM. The trim removed 5 bases at V and 4 bases at J, leaving 12 bases unmatched. CDR3 bases: TGTGCCAGCAGTACTTCTGGACTAGCGGGAGCCCCCCCAGATACGCAGTATTTT. Translated, it gives CASSTSGLAGAPPDTQYF.

This chain joins TRBV7-6 and TRBJ2-2, with 15 bases fitting TRBD2. The CDR3 extends over 22 amino acids. From germline, CDR1 is SGHVS and CDR2 FNYEAQ. The V segment lost 2 bases and the J segment 1 base; nucleotides outside the gene matches: 14. In nucleotides, the CDR3 is TGTGCCAGCAGCTTATATTCAATTCCGGGACTAGCGGGAGGAGGGAACACCGGGGAGCTGTTTTTT. This gives the protein CASSLYSIPGLAGGGNTGELFF. Variable domain in full (rest from reference TRBV7-6 and TRBJ2-2): GAGVSQSPRYKVTKRGQDVALRCDPISGHVSLYWYRQALGQGPEFLTYFNYEAQQDKSGLPNDRFSAERPEGSISTLTIQRTEQRDSAMYRCASSLYSIPGLAGGGNTGELFFGEGSRLTVL.

Turning to this clonotype: A much larger clone is a single base away; this may be a read error. The chain joins TRBV12-3 or TRBV12-4 to TRBJ1-5, with a possible D match to TRBD1 (5 bases). The CDR3 spans 14 residues. V gave up 5 bases and J gave up 4 bases, with 12 bases separating them. CDR3: CASSPGGVNQPQHF. Here the CDR3 DNA reads TGTGCCAGCAGTCCTGGGGGGGTTAATCAGCCCCAGCATTTT.

This clonotype was seen only a few times. The rearrangement joins TRBV12-3 or TRBV12-4 to TRBJ1-2; D unclear. V shed 8 bases and J shed 5 bases, with 9 bases lying between them. This CDR3 comprises 11 residues. The CDR3 bases are TGTGCCAGCGTATGGTGGTATGGCTACACCTTC. This gives the protein CASVWWYGYTF.

Ten or more counts support this clonotype. CDR3 sequence: CASSPLAREQFF. The CDR3 DNA reads as TGTGCCAGCAGTCCTCTAGCTCGGGAGCAGTTCTTC. The chain is built from TRBV12-3 or TRBV12-4 and TRBJ2-1; possible D gene TRBD2, 5 bases. The ends were cut back, 5 bases at V and 10 bases at J, with 12 bases in the middle. The CDR3 sequence is 12 residues long.

This chain uses TRBV20-1 with TRBJ2-4; D might be TRBD2 (5 bases). The CDR3 length is 15 residues. V was pared by 6 bases and J by 2 bases, with 17 bases between. Per the germline V gene, CDR1 is DFQATT and CDR2 is SNEGSKA (reference sequence). CDR3 loop: CSAPSSGRTKNIQYF. For the CDR3, the DNA is TGCAGTGCCCCTAGCAGTGGTCGGACCAAAAACATTCAGTACTTC.

This chain joins TRBV28 and TRBJ2-3, with no clear D. CDR3 size: 16 residues. CDR1 MDHEN and CDR2 SYDVKM come from the germline V gene. Trimming took off 2 bases at V and 1 base at J, with 13 bases between the two ends. This CDR3 is CASSLGTSQRTDTQYF. The DNA of the CDR3 is TGTGCCAGCAGTTTAGGTACGTCGCAGCGCACAGATACGCAGTATTTT. Filled out from reference TRBV28 and TRBJ2-3, the complete variable domain reads DVKVTQSSRYLVKRTGEKVFLECVQDMDHENMFWYRQDPGLGLRLIYFSYDVKMKEKGDIPEGYSVSREKKERFSLILESASTNQTSMYLCASSLGTSQRTDTQYFGPGTRLTVL.

CDR3 amino acids: CASSPTGQSYEQYF. The CDR3 nucleotides are TGTGCCAGCAGTCCGACAGGGCAGAGCTACGAGCAGTACTTC. The chain recombines TRBV28 with TRBJ2-7; TRBD1 agrees at 7 bases. Germline CDR1 MDHEN, CDR2 SYDVKM. Losses at the gene ends were 5 bases for V and 3 bases for J; bases not matched to a gene: 7. CDR3 size: 14 residues.

In this sample, this clonotype turned up many times. The CDR3 DNA sequence: TGTGCCAGCAGCCAGGCGAATTCCCCCTACGAGCAGTACTTC. Amino acids: CASSQANSPYEQYF. The rearrangement links TRBV3-1 to TRBJ2-7; no clear D. V was clipped by 3 bases and J by 2 bases, with 11 bases between them. This CDR3 region has 14 residues. From germline, CDR1 is LGHDT and CDR2 YNNKEL (reference sequence).

The J gene is TRBJ2-7, the V gene TRBV19; D is unclear. Germline V lookup: CDR1 LNHDA, CDR2 SQIVND (reference sequence). This CDR3 is built from 13 residues. V was pared by 7 bases and J by 0 bases, with 10 bases between. The CDR3 bases are TGTGCCAGTACTGGCAGCCACTCCTACGAGCAGTACTTC. Translated, it gives CASTGSHSYEQYF.

This clonotype was counted many times. The chain recombines TRBV7-6 with TRBJ1-1; D unresolved. V was pared by 0 bases and J by 3 bases, with 8 bases between. The CDR3 is made up of 14 amino acids. The V gene's germline CDR1 is SGHVS and CDR2 FNYEAQ. CDR3 nucleotides: TGTGCCAGCAGCTTAGCGCTCGGGGACACTGAAGCTTTCTTT. Protein: CASSLALGDTEAFF.

The genes are TRBV12-3 or TRBV12-4 and TRBJ2-3, with no clear D. V was shortened by 5 bases and J by 6 bases, with 12 bases between the two germline ends. The CDR3 extends over 13 amino acids. The CDR3 DNA is TGTGCCAGCAGTGTATGGACGGGTGATACGCAGTATTTT. Protein: CASSVWTGDTQYF.